This T cell receptor beta chain was sequenced for a study of vaccination and CD4 T cells after COVID-19. With the Oncomine TCR Beta short-read assay, DNA from cultured CD4+ T cells was sequenced. Genomic DNA was extracted from cultured CD4+ T cells. TCRdb used MiXCR to reprocess the PCR reads, holding one entry per CDR3 protein. The data show 9,500 to 14,000 distinct CDR3 sequences, with 25% to 30% seen just once and 15% to 20% held by the top ten. This clonotype showed up just a few times. What it recognizes is unknown. Sample treatment: 10-day PBMC culture with coronavirus spike peptide pools or control peptides (ViraFEST assay). The unexposed donor's CD4+ T cells were collected before the COVID-19 pandemic (2011-2018). Trimming removed 3 bases from V and 8 bases from J; junction bases left unmatched: 8. The germline V gene has CDR1 MDHEN and CDR2 SYDVKM. The CDR3 runs 15 residues.

The sample was CD4+ T cells from blood, cultured in vitro. This receptor was obtained from a human donor in good health. The chain carries TRBV28 and TRBJ1-2; 11 nucleotides match TRBD1. The CDR3 nucleotides read TGTGCCAGCAGTTTCCCGGGACAGGGGGGAGGGGGCTACACCTTC. Translating gives CASSFPGQGGGGYTF.